These 22 T cell receptor beta chains came from one sample sequenced in a study of blood T cell repertoires in COVID-19. The repertoire was sequenced with immunoSEQ multiplex PCR; TCRdb's copy has only in-frame clones and lacks some. The table has some 28,000 clones, around 88% seen once. Sequenced: peripheral blood. The receptors here all came from a human donor in a cohort sampled during active COVID-19.

The genes are TRBV7-8 and TRBJ1-4, with 7 positions matching TRBD1. V trimming: 1 base; J trimming: 5 bases; junction bases outside the gene matches: 7. The germline V gene encodes CDR1 SGHVS and CDR2 FQNEAQ. This CDR3 spans 16 amino acids. The CDR3 DNA reads as TGTGCCAGCAGCTTAGGGTCGGCAGGGGGGAATGAAAAACTGTTTTTT. Translation gives CASSLGSAGGNEKLFF.

The CDR3 reads CASSRQGGEQYF. CDR3 nucleotides: TGTGCCAGCAGTAGACAGGGTGGCGAGCAGTACTTC. This chain connects TRBV3-1 (or the pseudogene TRBV3-2) to TRBJ2-7; 7 bases map to TRBD1. Trimming removed 6 bases from V and 6 bases from J; junction bases left unmatched: 5. The CDR3 has 12 residues. Germline CDR1 is LGHDT and CDR2 is YNNKEL (reference sequence).

The CDR3 DNA sequence: TGTGCCAGCAGCCAAGGACAGGGCAAGGTGCTGAGACGGGACACCGGGGAGCTGTTTTTT. Protein: CASSQGQGKVLRRDTGELFF. The rearrangement links TRBV6-6 to TRBJ2-2; 8 positions agree with TRBD1. Unmatched junction bases numbered 21, after V lost 6 bases and J lost 3 bases. Germline lookup yields CDR1 MNHNY and CDR2 SVGAGI (reference sequence). There are 20 residues in the CDR3.

The V and J genes are TRBV5-4 and TRBJ2-3, with D tentatively TRBD2 (7 bases). Trimming took off 2 bases at V and 3 bases at J, with 10 bases between the two ends. Germline values: CDR1 SGHNT, CDR2 YYREEE (reference sequence). The CDR3 has 14 amino acids. The CDR3 sequence: CASSLRGGTDTQYF. The CDR3 DNA reads TGTGCCAGCAGCTTAAGGGGGGGAACAGATACGCAGTATTTT.

This clone has more than one count but fewer than ten. V gene TRBV5-8 combines with J gene TRBJ2-3; 11 nucleotides align to TRBD1. The ends lost 3 bases at V and 3 bases at J; junction bases unmatched: 3. Germline V CDR1 and CDR2: SGHTS, YDEGEE. This CDR3 is 15 amino acids long. The CDR3 coding sequence is TGTGCCAGCAGCTCGGGACAGGGGGGAACAGATACGCAGTATTTT. It codes for CASSSGQGGTDTQYF.

CDR3 region: CASSLGTAYEQYF. The CDR3 bases are TGTGCCAGCAGCTTAGGGACAGCCTACGAGCAGTACTTC. The V and J genes are TRBV13 and TRBJ2-7, with a possible D match to TRBD1 (5 bases). This CDR3 comprises 13 residues. CDR1 PRHDT and CDR2 FYEKMQ come from the germline V gene (reference sequence). With 0 bases removed from V and 2 bases from J, the gap between germline ends came to 5 bases.

The J gene is TRBJ2-3, the V gene TRBV14; a possible D gene is TRBD2 (5 bases). The V gene lost 4 bases and the J gene lost 3 bases, with 11 bases spanning the gap. Germline values: CDR1 SGHDN, CDR2 FVKESK. This CDR3 is built from 14 residues. CDR3: CASSRGRPTDTQYF. The CDR3 nucleotides read TGTGCCAGCAGCCGCGGGCGGCCGACAGATACGCAGTATTTT.

This clone has more than one count but fewer than ten. The chain recombines TRBV5-1 with TRBJ1-2; D may be TRBD1 (5 bases). V was pared by 6 bases and J by 6 bases, with 15 bases between. The germline V gene has CDR1 SGHRS and CDR2 YFSETQ. CDR3 length: 13 amino acids. The CDR3 spells CASTQGDWDGYTF. The CDR3 bases are TGCGCCAGCACGCAAGGGGACTGGGATGGCTACACCTTC.

The genes are TRBV29-1 and TRBJ2-1, with 8 bases aligning to TRBD2. Germline values: CDR1 SQVTM, CDR2 ANQGSEA. Trimming cost V 7 bases and J 0 bases; bases outside gene matches: 5. The CDR3 spans 14 residues. DNA for the CDR3: TGCAGCGGGGCGGGGGGTAGCTCCTACAATGAGCAGTTCTTC. Amino acid sequence: CSGAGGSSYNEQFF.

The gene calls are TRBV11-3 and TRBJ1-1; D might be TRBD1 (5 bases). CDR1 and CDR2 (germline): SGHNT, YENEEA. Trimming took 5 bases from V and 7 from J, leaving 11 bases between them. The CDR3 has 12 amino acids. CDR3 amino acids: CASSLGQGEAFF. The DNA of the CDR3 is TGTGCCAGCAGCCTCGGGCAGGGTGAAGCTTTCTTT.

The gene calls are TRBV4-2 and TRBJ1-6; D is possibly TRBD1 (6 bases). The germline V gene has CDR1 LGHNA and CDR2 YNFKEQ. The CDR3 covers 15 residues. Trimming shortened V by 4 bases and J by 0 bases, and 7 bases separated the two germline ends. The CDR3 is CASSPQGSYNSPLHF. CDR3 bases: TGTGCCAGCAGCCCACAGGGCTCCTATAATTCACCCCTCCACTTT.

The V call is TRBV21-1, the J call TRBJ1-1; the listed D gene, TRBD1, was not tested against the DNA. TRBV21-1 is tagged as a pseudogene. The CDR3 is made up of 20 amino acids. This CDR3 is CASSKAARRGTGALGSEAFF. CDR3 bases: TGTGCCAGCAGCAAAGCGGCCCGAAGGGGCACAGGCGCGTTGGGCTCTGAAGCTTTCTTT.

The chain combines TRBV7-8 with TRBJ1-1; D unclear. CDR3 size: 16 residues. The germline V gene has CDR1 SGHVS and CDR2 FQNEAQ. V shed 5 bases and J shed 1 base, with 17 bases lying between them. This CDR3 reads CASSPRPGEANTEAFF. The CDR3 coding sequence is TGTGCCAGCAGCCCCCGACCCGGAGAGGCGAACACTGAAGCTTTCTTT.

The V call is TRBV14, the J call TRBJ1-6; tentatively, D is TRBD1 (5 bases). In germline, CDR1 is SGHDN, CDR2 FVKESK. The CDR3 covers 15 residues. Trimming stripped 2 bases from V and 9 bases from J, with 14 bases between. For the CDR3, the DNA is TGTGCCAGCAGCCAATTACGGGGGTCTGGTTCACCCCTCCACTTT. This translates into CASSQLRGSGSPLHF.

This clone has only one observation. The V and J genes are TRBV19 and TRBJ2-1; D possibly corresponds to TRBD2 (5 bases). V shed 5 bases and J shed 5 bases, with 10 bases lying between them. There are 13 residues in the CDR3. Per germline, CDR1 LNHDA and CDR2 SQIVND (reference sequence). In DNA form, the CDR3 reads TGTGCCAGTAGTGTCCAACTAGACAATGAGCAGTTCTTC. Translating it yields CASSVQLDNEQFF. The variable domain in full, completed from reference TRBV19 and TRBJ2-1, reads DGGITQSPKYLFRKEGQNVTLSCEQNLNHDAMYWYRQDPGQGLRLIYYSQIVNDFQKGDIAEGYSVSREKKESFPLTVTSAQKNPTAFYLCASSVQLDNEQFFGPGTRLTVL.

This clone was counted a single time. The chain employs TRBV5-1 and TRBJ2-2, with TRBD1 as a possible D gene (7 bases). This CDR3 spans 15 amino acids. V gave up 4 bases and J gave up 6 bases, with 16 bases separating them. The germline CDR1 and CDR2 sequences are SGHRS and YFSETQ. CDR3 sequence (DNA): TGCGCCAGCAGCCTAGGACAGGCGGGGCCCGGGGAGCTGTTTTTT. Translating gives CASSLGQAGPGELFF.

The chain is built from TRBV20-1 and TRBJ1-4; 7 bases are shared with TRBD1. Germline values: CDR1 DFQATT, CDR2 SNEGSKA (reference sequence). The CDR3 sequence is 15 residues long. With V trimmed by 3 bases and J by 7 bases, 11 bases remained unmatched. The CDR3 region is CSASAGGPVREKLFF. In nucleotides, the CDR3 is TGCAGTGCTAGTGCAGGGGGACCCGTTCGTGAAAAACTGTTTTTT.

The chain carries TRBV7-9 and TRBJ2-2; 12 bases line up with TRBD2. Germline V lookup: CDR1 SEHNR, CDR2 FQNEAQ (reference sequence). The CDR3 loop spans 16 amino acids. With 5 bases clipped from V and 4 bases from J, the junction kept 5 bases outside the gene matches. CDR3 region: CASSPRTSGATGELFF. CDR3 in DNA: TGTGCCAGCAGCCCTCGGACTAGCGGGGCCACCGGGGAGCTGTTTTTT.

The genes are TRBV19 and TRBJ1-6; perhaps TRBD1 as D (5 bases). Germline lookup yields CDR1 LNHDA and CDR2 SQIVND (reference sequence). There are 22 residues in the CDR3. Trimming removed 2 bases from V and 0 bases from J, with 26 bases in between. CDR3 nucleotide sequence: TGTGCCAGTAGTATAAGGTTTGGTTTAGGACAAGCCGAAAGCTCCTATAATTCACCCCTCCACTTT. Protein: CASSIRFGLGQAESSYNSPLHF.

The V call is TRBV3-1 (or the pseudogene TRBV3-2), the J call TRBJ2-5; D remains ambiguous. Trimming removed 0 bases at V and 7 bases at J, with 15 bases between. This CDR3 is built from 15 residues. Germline V gives CDR1 LGHDT, CDR2 YNNKEL (reference sequence). In DNA, the CDR3 is TGTGCCAGCAGCCAAGATCTGCCGGTTACCACGACCCAGTACTTC. Its translation: CASSQDLPVTTTQYF.

The chain couples TRBV12-5 to TRBJ2-1; D gene unclear. The ends were cut back, 3 bases at V and 4 bases at J, with 4 bases in the middle. The CDR3 extends over 12 amino acids. Germline V gene lookup returns CDR1 LGHNT and CDR2 FRNRAP. CDR3 DNA sequence: TGTGCTAGTGGTTTCCTATACAATGAGCAGTTCTTC. It specifies CASGFLYNEQFF. The full variable domain, in which reference TRBV12-5 and TRBJ2-1 provide the parts outside the CDR3, is DARVTQTPRHKVTEMGQEVTMRCQPILGHNTVFWYRQTMMQGLELLAYFRNRAPLDDSGMPKDRFSAEMPDATLATLKIQPSEPRDSAVYFCASGFLYNEQFFGPGTRLTVL.

This clone is medium-sized by share. The chain is built from TRBV6-6 and TRBJ1-2, with D tentatively TRBD1 (6 bases). Deletions cut 7 bases from V and 8 bases from J, with 20 bases between. The length of the CDR3 is 14 residues. Germline assignment: CDR1 MNHNY and CDR2 SVGAGI (reference sequence). For the CDR3, the DNA is TGTGCCAGCAATTCGCGGGGGGGCGCAGAAGGCTACACCTTC. This encodes CASNSRGGAEGYTF.